Each of the 18 T cell receptor beta chains below was sequenced from the same sample in a study of vaccination and CD4 T cells after COVID-19. Specified treatment: 10-day PBMC culture with coronavirus spike peptide pools or control peptides (ViraFEST assay). For these receptors, no antigen is known. Cultured CD4+ T cell DNA was sequenced using the Oncomine TCR Beta short-read assay. TCRdb re-called the PCR reads with MiXCR, one entry per CDR3 protein. The sample has 15,000 to 20,000 distinct CDR3 sequences; 51% are singletons. Sequenced material: CD4+ T cells from blood, cultured in vitro, taken before SARS-CoV-2 vaccination. The receptors were gathered from a human donor who had recovered from COVID-19.

This clonotype has more than one count but fewer than ten. The chain joins TRBV6-1 to TRBJ2-1, with 9 nucleotides matching TRBD1. CDR1 and CDR2 from the germline V gene are MNHNS and SASEGT. The CDR3 is made up of 14 amino acids. V trimming: 6 bases; J trimming: 8 bases; junction bases outside the gene matches: 8. Written as DNA, the CDR3 is TGTGCCAGCAGGCCCGGACAGGGGCGGGATGAGCAGTTCTTC. It yields the protein CASRPGQGRDEQFF.

The chain is built from TRBV5-6 and TRBJ1-6, with D unclear. CDR3 length equals 15 residues. Germline V lookup: CDR1 SGHDT, CDR2 YYEEEE. Between the trimmed V and J ends, which lost 3 bases and 14 bases, there was a span of 21 bases. The CDR3 DNA reads as TGTGCCAGCAGCTCCTATGCAAGGGCCTCGCGGGCCCTCCACTTT. Encoded protein: CASSSYARASRALHF.

Only a few counts were recorded for this clonotype. J is TRBJ1-1 and V is TRBV15; possibly TRBD1 for D (5 bases). The V end lost 9 bases, the J end lost 0 bases, and 23 bases lay between the germline ends. The germline V gene encodes CDR1 LNHNV and CDR2 YYDKDF (reference sequence). The CDR3 runs 17 residues. CDR3 nucleotides: TGTGCCACAAACGACGCGGAATCCGGGACGGTGAACACTGAAGCTTTCTTT. The encoded protein is CATNDAESGTVNTEAFF.

This CDR3 reads CAWTLKGGNQPQHF. CDR3 in DNA: TGTGCCTGGACGCTAAAAGGGGGCAATCAGCCCCAGCATTTT. The chain has TRBV30 and TRBJ1-5, with a tentative D call TRBD1 (5 bases). V lost 4 bases and J lost 2, with 12 bases in between. Germline-derived CDR1 and CDR2 are GTSNPN and SVGIG (reference sequence). This CDR3 is built from 14 residues.

The chain combines TRBV12-5 with TRBJ2-1; D may be TRBD1 or TRBD2 (5 bases each). The V and J ends lost 1 base and 6 bases respectively, with 19 bases between them. This CDR3 region has 17 residues. Germline CDR1 reads LGHNT; CDR2 reads FRNRAP. The CDR3 reads CASGLDRGAGDGNEQFF. The CDR3 nucleotides read TGTGCTAGTGGTTTGGACCGAGGGGCCGGTGATGGCAATGAGCAGTTCTTC.

V and J are TRBV20-1 and TRBJ2-3, with D uncertain. CDR3 length: 12 residues. Trimming took 6 bases from V and 3 from J, leaving 10 bases between them. Per the germline V gene, CDR1 is DFQATT and CDR2 is SNEGSKA (reference sequence). Here the CDR3 DNA reads TGCAGTGCGAACGGTGAGACAGATACGCAGTATTTT. It encodes CSANGETDTQYF.

This rearrangement joins TRBV18 to TRBJ1-1, with D perhaps TRBD1 (6 bases). Germline CDR1 is KGHSH and CDR2 is LQKENI. The V end was cut by 3 bases, the J end by 0 bases, with 11 bases between. The CDR3 sequence is 15 residues long. The CDR3 DNA sequence: TGTGCCAGCTCACCTAACAGGGTTCTGAACACTGAAGCTTTCTTT. Protein sequence: CASSPNRVLNTEAFF.

The rearrangement links TRBV27 to TRBJ1-2; TRBD1 matches at 9 bases. From germline, CDR1 is MNHEY and CDR2 SMNVEV (reference sequence). V lost 5 bases, J lost 5 bases, and 3 bases stayed unmatched. CDR3 length: 13 residues. The CDR3 nucleotides read TGTGCCAGCAGTCACAGGGGGCTTTATGGCTACACCTTC. This translates into CASSHRGLYGYTF.

This clonotype was observed a handful of times. The chain combines TRBV7-9 with TRBJ1-2; D gene ambiguous. The length of the CDR3 is 14 residues. The germline V gene has CDR1 SEHNR and CDR2 FQNEAQ (reference sequence). Trimming cost V 4 bases and J 3 bases, with 12 bases left between them. As DNA, the CDR3 is TGTGCCAGCAGCTCCGGGTCGGGTTACTATGGCTACACCTTC. Translated: CASSSGSGYYGYTF.

The chain carries TRBV20-1 and TRBJ2-2, with 8 bases lining up with TRBD2. The CDR3 is 15 amino acids. Germline V CDR1 and CDR2: DFQATT, SNEGSKA (reference sequence). After removal of 5 bases from V and 4 bases from J, the junction contained 9 bases not matched to a gene. In DNA form, the CDR3 reads TGCAGTGCTCCCTCGGGAGGGTACGGCACCGGGGAGCTGTTTTTT. Encoded protein: CSAPSGGYGTGELFF.

The chain combines TRBV7-9 with TRBJ2-3; 10 bases match TRBD2. V lost 6 bases and J lost 0; bases outside the gene matches: 9. The germline V gene has CDR1 SEHNR and CDR2 FQNEAQ (reference sequence). The CDR3 sequence is 17 residues long. CDR3 loop: CASSFTPGLASTDTQYF. The DNA for the CDR3 is TGTGCCAGCAGTTTTACGCCGGGACTAGCGAGCACAGATACGCAGTATTTT. The full variable domain, with the rest looked up from reference TRBV7-9 and TRBJ2-3, is DTGVSQNPRHKITKRGQNVTFRCDPISEHNRLYWYRQTLGQGPEFLTYFQNEAQLEKSRLLSDRFSAERPKGSFSTLEIQRTEQGDSAMYLCASSFTPGLASTDTQYFGPGTRLTVL.

The J gene is TRBJ1-1, the V gene TRBV15, with 10 nucleotides matching TRBD1. The CDR3 contains 16 residues. The V gene end was trimmed by 2 bases and the J gene end by 10 bases; junction bases not matched to a gene: 13. The germline CDR1 and CDR2 sequences are LNHNV and YYDKDF (reference sequence). CDR3 sequence: CATSRTGTGERGLAFF. The CDR3 DNA sequence: TGTGCCACCAGCAGAACCGGGACAGGGGAGAGAGGCTTAGCTTTCTTT.

The gene calls are TRBV7-9 and TRBJ2-1; D remains ambiguous. Germline CDR1 SEHNR, CDR2 FQNEAQ (reference sequence). Trimming shortened V by 5 bases and J by 5 bases, and 4 bases separated the two germline ends. There are 11 residues in the CDR3. For the CDR3, the DNA is TGTGCCAGCAGCCTACACAATGAGCAGTTCTTC. Encoded protein: CASSLHNEQFF.

The genes are TRBV6-1 and TRBJ1-4; 7 nucleotides align to TRBD1. CDR3 size: 17 residues. V was clipped by 7 bases and J by 0 bases; unmatched bases: 11. Germline assignment: CDR1 MNHNS and CDR2 SASEGT. CDR3 in DNA: TGTGCCAGCAAACACGACAGGGCGCTCGCAACTAATGAAAAACTGTTTTTT. Translation gives CASKHDRALATNEKLFF.

J is TRBJ2-7 and V is TRBV20-1; 7 bases agree with TRBD1. CDR1 and CDR2 (germline): DFQATT, SNEGSKA (reference sequence). This CDR3 is 12 amino acids long. The CDR3 DNA is TGCGGAACAAGACAGGGTGAGCTCGAGCAGTACTTC. This translates into CGTRQGELEQYF.

The chain is built from TRBV12-3 or TRBV12-4 and TRBJ2-5, with a tentative D call TRBD1 (5 bases). This CDR3 contains 16 residues. The V end lost 4 bases, the J end lost 2 bases, and 17 bases lay between the germline ends. CDR3 loop: CASSSPVIRGQETQYF. The CDR3 DNA reads as TGTGCCAGCAGTTCCCCCGTGATTAGGGGTCAAGAGACCCAGTACTTC.

A few counts support this clonotype. V usage is TRBV20-1 and J usage is TRBJ2-2; perhaps D is TRBD1 or TRBD2 (6 bases each). Trimming left V 5 bases short and J 2 bases short, with 15 bases between. The germline CDR1 and CDR2 sequences are DFQATT and SNEGSKA (reference sequence). The CDR3 consists of 15 residues. As DNA, the CDR3 is TGCAGTGCTCCCCCGAGGGGGGCAAACACCGGGGAGCTGTTTTTT. This gives the protein CSAPPRGANTGELFF.

The chain has TRBV20-1 and TRBJ2-7, with TRBD2 matching 7 bases. The CDR3 spans 15 residues. The J segment lost 6 bases and the V segment lost 5 bases, leaving 16 bases of the junction unmatched. Germline V CDR1 and CDR2: DFQATT, SNEGSKA (reference sequence). CDR3 amino acids: CSALGGLVGRVEQYF. In nucleotides, the CDR3 is TGCAGTGCTCTGGGTGGACTAGTGGGCAGGGTCGAGCAGTACTTC.